The rows below give T cell receptor beta chains drawn from one sample of a study of shared clonotypes between healthy human individuals. TCRdb's copy holds only in-frame clones and misses some; the assay was immunoSEQ multiplex PCR. The sample includes 1.6 million or so clones, roughly 96% of them seen just once. The specimen was naive CD4+ T cells sorted from blood. The receptors stem from a man under 40 in good health. Each CDR3 is given with its conserved first and last residue. The order of the fields is V gene, D gene, J gene, CDR3 protein, CDR3 DNA. The D gene is left open where the match is weak.

>TRBV28|.|TRBJ1-2
CASSLTGVVGATSGYTF
TGTGCCAGCAGTTTAACGGGAGTGGTGGGGGCGACTAGCGGCTACACCTTC
>TRBV6-1|.|TRBJ1-1
CASSEALWAWAEAFF
TGTGCCAGCAGTGAAGCGCTTTGGGCCTGGGCTGAAGCTTTCTTT
>TRBV2|TRBD1|TRBJ1-3
CASSWGTGGHSGNTIYF
TGTGCCAGCAGCTGGGGGACAGGGGGCCACTCTGGAAACACCATATATTTT
>TRBV2|.|TRBJ2-7
CASSDTGRAEQYF
TGTGCCAGCAGTGATACAGGGAGAGCTGAGCAGTACTTC
>TRBV7-9|.|TRBJ1-2
CASRRQDYYGYTF
TGTGCCAGCAGAAGACAGGATTACTATGGCTACACCTTC
>TRBV9|.|TRBJ1-2
CASSVSPNSNGYTF
TGTGCCAGCAGCGTGAGCCCTAATTCCAATGGCTACACCTTC
>TRBV7-3|.|TRBJ2-3
CASSLTRDEGTDTQYF
TGTGCCAGCAGCTTAACCAGGGACGAGGGCACAGATACGCAGTATTTT
>TRBV4-1|TRBD2|TRBJ2-7
CASSRIAGGLGEQYF
TGCGCCAGCAGCCGAATAGCGGGAGGGTTGGGCGAGCAGTACTTC
>TRBV4-1|.|TRBJ2-2
CASSNLGQNTGELFF
TGCGCCAGCAGTAATCTTGGGCAGAACACCGGGGAGCTGTTTTTT
>TRBV5-1|.|TRBJ2-1
CASSSPAGSNEQFF
TGCGCCAGCAGCTCCCCGGCGGGGTCCAATGAGCAGTTCTTC
>TRBV28|.|TRBJ2-7
CATLGGSPSYEQYF
TGTGCCACCCTAGGTGGTTCCCCTTCCTACGAGCAGTACTTC
>TRBV14|.|TRBJ2-5
CASSQLTGEGETQYF
TGTGCCAGCAGCCAACTAACGGGCGAGGGAGAGACCCAGTACTTC
>TRBV5-1|.|TRBJ2-7
CASSFRGPYEQYF
TGCGCCAGCAGCTTCAGGGGTCCCTACGAGCAGTACTTC
>TRBV5-1|.|TRBJ1-2
CASSLGQGHQGYTF
TGCGCCAGCAGCTTGGGCCAGGGGCACCAGGGCTACACCTTC
>TRBV2|.|TRBJ1-5
CASKVTVSYQPQHF
TGTGCCTCTAAGGTGACAGTTTCGTATCAGCCCCAGCATTTT
>TRBV2|.|TRBJ2-5
CASILGLAGGGTETQYF
.
>TRBV28|TRBD2|TRBJ2-7
CASSFGTSGAYEQYF
TGTGCCAGCAGTTTTGGGACTAGCGGGGCCTACGAGCAGTACTTC
>TRBV28|.|TRBJ2-2
CASRSVFGNTGELFF
TGTGCCAGCAGATCCGTTTTTGGGAACACCGGGGAGCTGTTTTTT